Shown below are 31 T cell receptor beta chains from a single sample sequenced in a study of vaccination effects on CD4 cells after COVID-19. Using viral peptide pools, the ViraFEST assay grew out antigen-specific CD4+ T cells prior to sequencing. Following culture for around 9 days, CD4+ T cells were isolated. The vaccine recipients had no prior SARS-CoV-2 infection, with negative nucleocapsid antibodies. Their specific antigens are unknown. Assay: immunoSEQ multiplex PCR; the TCRdb copy retains only in-frame clones and omits some. Of tens of thousands of clones in the sample, approximately 79% were seen once. Material: CD4+ T cells from PBMCs cultured with HCoV-NL63 spike peptides, obtained before COVID-19 vaccination. These receptors all come from a human donor who received a COVID-19 vaccine.

The chain joins TRBV5-1 to TRBJ2-5, with TRBD2 matching over 10 bases. The germline CDR1 and CDR2 sequences are SGHRS and YFSETQ. V was clipped by 0 bases and J by 5 bases; unmatched bases: 13. The CDR3 loop spans 18 amino acids. The chain's CDR3 is CASSLELAGGRDLETQYF. The CDR3 DNA follows: TGCGCCAGCAGCTTGGAGTTAGCGGGGGGTCGGGATCTGGAGACCCAGTACTTC.

This clone came up a few times. The V gene is TRBV6-2 or TRBV6-3, the J gene TRBJ2-2, with D unclear. Trimming took off 2 bases at V and 4 bases at J, with 2 bases between the two ends. This CDR3 comprises 12 residues. Germline CDR1 and CDR2: MNHEY and SVGEGT. The CDR3 sequence is CASSYRTGELFF. The CDR3, as DNA: TGTGCCAGCAGTTACCGCACCGGGGAGCTGTTTTTT.

The table lists this clone with a few counts. The CDR3 sequence: CASSLDETQYF. The CDR3 DNA follows: TGCGCCAGCAGCTTGGACGAGACCCAGTACTTC. The J gene is TRBJ2-5, the V gene TRBV5-1, with D hard to call. V lost 0 bases to trimming and J lost 5 bases, with 2 bases between them. Looked up from germline, CDR1 is SGHRS and CDR2 is YFSETQ. This CDR3 spans 11 amino acids.

The chain carries TRBV18 and TRBJ2-3; D not certain. V lost 5 bases and J lost 2, with 11 bases in between. The CDR3 consists of 14 residues. The V gene's germline CDR1 is KGHSH and CDR2 LQKENI. CDR3 in DNA: TGTGCCAGCTCAAGGGCTCCCCACACAGATACGCAGTATTTT. This codes for CASSRAPHTDTQYF. The full variable domain, with the rest looked up from reference TRBV18 and TRBJ2-3, is NAGVMQNPRHLVRRRGQEARLRCSPMKGHSHVYWYRQLPEEGLKFMVYLQKENIIDESGMPKERFSAEFPKEGPSILRIQQVVRGDSAAYFCASSRAPHTDTQYFGPGTRLTVL.

The CDR3 here is CASSTSRGGYEQYV. The CDR3 DNA follows: TGTGCCAGCTCCACCAGCAGGGGAGGCTACGAGCAGTACGTC. The J gene is TRBJ2-7, the V gene TRBV18; the D gene could be TRBD1 or TRBD2 (6 bases each). Germline CDR1 and CDR2: KGHSH and LQKENI. The CDR3 has 14 residues. The V end was cut by 6 bases, the J end by 3 bases, with 15 bases between.

CDR3 loop: CASSLGQGASTDTQYF. CDR3 bases: TGCGCCAGCAGCTTGGGGCAGGGGGCGAGCACAGATACGCAGTATTTT. The chain employs TRBV5-1 and TRBJ2-3; 8 bases align to TRBD1. Trimming took 0 bases from V and 0 from J; bases not matched to a gene: 3. The CDR3 contains 16 residues. CDR1 is SGHRS and CDR2 is YFSETQ in the germline V gene.

This sequence joins TRBV6-2 or TRBV6-3 and TRBJ2-1; tentative D call: TRBD1 (8 bases). Trimming shortened V by 6 bases and J by 5 bases, and 17 bases separated the two germline ends. Germline lookup yields CDR1 MNHEY and CDR2 SVGEGT. CDR3 length equals 15 residues. DNA of the CDR3: TGTGCCAGCAGCACAGGGGGGGGGCACCACAATGAGCAGTTCTTC. This translates into CASSTGGGHHNEQFF.

This clone was found a few times. The chain carries TRBV28 and TRBJ1-4; D gene uncertain. The CDR3 consists of 11 residues. CDR1 is MDHEN, CDR2 SYDVKM, per germline. Trimming removed 4 bases at V and 13 bases at J, with 10 bases between. CDR3 DNA: TGTGCCAGCAGTTCTGTATCTCCACTGTTTTTT. Its translation: CASSSVSPLFF.

Only one count was recorded for this clone. The chain links TRBV19 to TRBJ1-3; TRBD1 agrees at 8 bases. V trimming: 6 bases; J trimming: 2 bases; junction bases outside the gene matches: 6. Germline V gene data show CDR1 as LNHDA and CDR2 as SQIVND (reference sequence). There are 15 residues in the CDR3. The CDR3 spells CASSRLTGAGNTIYF. The CDR3 DNA is TGTGCCAGTAGCCGATTGACAGGGGCTGGAAACACCATATATTTT.

The V and J genes are TRBV9 and TRBJ2-1; D may be TRBD2 (5 bases). Germline CDR1 reads SGDLS; CDR2 reads YYNGEE. The CDR3 extends over 15 amino acids. V lost 0 bases to trimming and J lost 0 bases, with 7 bases between them. The CDR3 nucleotides read TGTGCCAGCAGCGTAGCGAGGGCCTCCTACAATGAGCAGTTCTTC. Translation: CASSVARASYNEQFF. Together with reference TRBV9 and TRBJ2-1, the CDR3 gives the full variable domain: DSGVTQTPKHLITATGQRVTLRCSPRSGDLSVYWYQQSLDQGLQFLIQYYNGEERAKGNILERFSAQQFPDLHSELNLSSLELGDSALYFCASSVARASYNEQFFGPGTRLTVL.

This clone showed up just once. The chain uses TRBV15 and TRBJ2-7; a possible D gene is TRBD2 (6 bases). The CDR3 consists of 15 residues. V lost 1 base, J lost 1 base, and 11 bases lay in between. Looked up from germline, CDR1 is LNHNV and CDR2 is YYDKDF (reference sequence). The CDR3 nucleotides are TGTGCCACCAGCAGAGGAGGAGGGCAGTCCTACGAGCAGTACGTC. Translated, it gives CATSRGGGQSYEQYV.

V and J are TRBV3-1 (or the pseudogene TRBV3-2) and TRBJ1-2, with 8 positions matching TRBD1. CDR3 length: 14 amino acids. In germline, CDR1 is LGHDT, CDR2 YNNKEL (reference sequence). J gave up 2 bases and V 4 bases, and 3 bases lay outside the gene matches. CDR3 nucleotide sequence: TGTGCCAGCAGCCCAAGACAGGGGAACTATGGCTACACCTTC. Translated, it gives CASSPRQGNYGYTF.

The chain links TRBV11-2 to TRBJ2-2; no definite D call. The V end was cut by 5 bases, the J end by 0 bases, with 4 bases between. The CDR3 spans 13 residues. CDR1 is SGHAT, CDR2 FQNNGV, per germline. The CDR3 sequence is CASSLANTGELFF. The CDR3 coding sequence is TGTGCCAGCAGCCTCGCGAACACCGGGGAGCTGTTTTTT. Full variable domain (remainder filled in from reference TRBV11-2 and TRBJ2-2): EAGVAQSPRYKIIEKRQSVAFWCNPISGHATLYWYQQILGQGPKLLIQFQNNGVVDDSQLPKDRFSAERLKGVDSTLKIQPAKLEDSAVYLCASSLANTGELFFGEGSRLTVL.

This chain uses TRBV19 with TRBJ2-4, with 7 positions matching TRBD1. Germline lookup yields CDR1 LNHDA and CDR2 SQIVND (reference sequence). Trimming took 9 bases from V and 7 from J; bases not matched to a gene: 9. The CDR3 totals 13 residues. CDR3 in amino acids: CASSPGTENIQYF. The DNA of the CDR3 is TGTGCCAGCTCTCCCGGGACAGAGAACATTCAGTACTTC.

This sequence joins TRBV7-2 and TRBJ1-1; D perhaps matches TRBD1 (5 bases). With 1 base removed from V and 6 bases from J, the gap between germline ends came to 9 bases. This CDR3 has 13 amino acids. Germline loops: CDR1 SGHTA, CDR2 FQGNSA. The CDR3 nucleotides are TGTGCCAGCAGCTTAGTCAGGGCGGCTGAAGCTTTCTTT. Protein product: CASSLVRAAEAFF.

The V and J genes are TRBV5-1 and TRBJ2-1, with unresolved D. The V and J ends lost 5 bases and 7 bases respectively, with 25 bases between them. The CDR3 has 17 amino acids. Germline CDR1 reads SGHRS; CDR2 reads YFSETQ. CDR3: CASRAQTSFAERNEQFF. CDR3 DNA: TGCGCCAGCAGAGCCCAAACCTCTTTCGCCGAGAGGAATGAGCAGTTCTTC.

This clone appeared a few times. The rearrangement links TRBV21-1 to TRBJ1-5. TRBV21-1 is given as a pseudogene. The CDR3 runs 16 residues. CDR3 DNA sequence: TGTGCCAGCAGCAAAGCGCCGGCCAATAGCAATCAGCCCCAGCATTTT. Translating it yields CASSKAPANSNQPQHF.

This clone was seen only once. V usage is TRBV6-1 and J usage is TRBJ2-7; D might be TRBD1 or TRBD2, each matching 5 bases. This CDR3 is 15 amino acids long. Germline CDR1 reads MNHNS; CDR2 reads SASEGT. The V gene lost 1 base and the J gene lost 7 bases, with 17 bases spanning the gap. CDR3 loop: CASSEGGEGRLEQYV. For the CDR3, the DNA is TGTGCCAGCAGTGAAGGAGGCGAGGGGCGGTTGGAGCAGTACGTC.

The genes are TRBV6-1 and TRBJ2-7, with D possibly being TRBD1 or TRBD2 (5 bases each). The length of the CDR3 is 15 residues. The V end was cut by 7 bases, the J end by 2 bases, with 18 bases between. Germline lookup yields CDR1 MNHNS and CDR2 SASEGT. This CDR3 is CASTRDPLTAYEQYV. The CDR3 DNA reads as TGTGCCAGCACTCGGGACCCCTTAACCGCCTACGAGCAGTACGTC.

This clone was seen once. The chain carries TRBV5-1 and TRBJ2-3; tentatively, D is TRBD1 (5 bases). The CDR3 covers 15 residues. V was cut by 1 base and J by 6 bases, with 15 bases left in between. Per germline, CDR1 SGHRS and CDR2 YFSETQ. CDR3 sequence reads: CASSLKETGWDTQYF. The DNA for the CDR3 is TGCGCCAGCAGCTTGAAAGAAACAGGTTGGGATACGCAGTATTTT.

The genes are TRBV4-1 and TRBJ1-3; D gene uncertain. There are 16 residues in the CDR3. Germline CDR1 MGHRA, CDR2 YSYEKL. With 6 bases removed from V and 1 base from J, the gap between germline ends came to 16 bases. The CDR3 nucleotides are TGCGCCAGCAGTACTGTCCGCGGGGTTTCTGGAAACACCATATATTTT. Translation gives CASSTVRGVSGNTIYF.

This clone was counted between two and nine times. V is TRBV15 and J is TRBJ2-7; TRBD1 matches at 9 bases. This CDR3 has 13 amino acids. Germline values: CDR1 LNHNV, CDR2 YYDKDF (reference sequence). The V and J ends lost 0 bases and 12 bases, in that order; junction bases with no gene match: 6. The CDR3 sequence is CATSRDWTGVAYV. DNA of the CDR3: TGTGCCACCAGCAGAGATTGGACAGGGGTTGCGTACGTC.

This chain connects TRBV6-2 or TRBV6-3 to TRBJ1-6; weak D call: TRBD1 (5 bases). This CDR3 is built from 15 residues. Trimming left V 4 bases short and J 4 bases short, with 11 bases between. Germline-derived CDR1 and CDR2 are MNHEY and SVGEGT. CDR3 sequence reads: CASSSMDTYNSPLHF. CDR3 nucleotides: TGTGCCAGCAGTTCCATGGACACGTATAATTCACCCCTCCACTTT.

This clone was observed a few times. The chain combines TRBV5-5 with TRBJ1-1; unclear D gene. The germline V gene encodes CDR1 SGHKS and CDR2 YYEKEE (reference sequence). The CDR3 has 14 amino acids. Trimming shortened V by 4 bases and J by 0 bases, and 10 bases separated the two germline ends. This CDR3 reads CASSRLQMNTEAFF. CDR3 in DNA: TGTGCCAGCAGCCGGCTACAGATGAACACTGAAGCTTTCTTT.

This sequence joins TRBV2 and TRBJ2-1; D is perhaps TRBD2 (7 bases). The CDR3 is 15 residues long. Looked up from germline, CDR1 is SNHLY and CDR2 is FYNNEI. Trimming took off 4 bases at V and 4 bases at J, with 14 bases between the two ends. The chain's CDR3 is CASSVRGAGYNEQFF. In nucleotides, the CDR3 is TGTGCCAGCAGTGTCCGGGGGGCGGGTTACAATGAGCAGTTCTTC.

The CDR3 DNA reads as TGTGCCACCAGTGATTTGTACAGCCAAGCGCAGTATTTT. Its protein is CATSDLYSQAQYF. This rearrangement joins TRBV24-1 to TRBJ2-3, with unresolved D. The CDR3 is 13 amino acids. The V gene's germline CDR1 is KGHDR and CDR2 SFDVKD. V was trimmed by 0 bases and J by 10 bases, leaving 10 bases between them.

This clone has only one observation. The chain employs TRBV28 and TRBJ2-1; TRBD1 matches at 7 bases. The CDR3 contains 14 residues. V lost 6 bases and J lost 3; bases outside the gene matches: 5. Germline V gene data show CDR1 as MDHEN and CDR2 as SYDVKM. The CDR3 loop reads CASSLQGNYNEQFF. The CDR3 nucleotides read TGTGCCAGCAGCCTACAGGGGAACTACAATGAGCAGTTCTTC.

This clone was detected only once. The chain uses TRBV3-1 (or the pseudogene TRBV3-2) and TRBJ1-6; D is ambiguous. The CDR3 sequence is 14 residues long. CDR1 LGHDT and CDR2 YNNKEL come from the germline V gene (reference sequence). The V and J ends lost 2 bases and 9 bases respectively, with 11 bases between them. DNA of the CDR3: TGTGCCAGCAGCCAAAGCCTCCCAAGTTCACCCCTCCACTTT. It specifies CASSQSLPSSPLHF.

This clone was seen once. This CDR3 reads CASSFLDRNTGELFF. The CDR3 DNA follows: TGTGCCAGCAGCTTCCTCGACAGGAACACCGGGGAGCTGTTTTTT. The V and J genes are TRBV5-4 and TRBJ2-2; D perhaps matches TRBD1 (5 bases). The V and J ends lost 2 bases and 1 base respectively, with 9 bases between them. Germline assignment: CDR1 SGHNT and CDR2 YYREEE (reference sequence). The CDR3 consists of 15 residues.

The chain has TRBV9 and TRBJ1-3; 8 bases map to TRBD1. The CDR3 length is 16 residues. The V and J ends lost 4 bases and 0 bases, in that order; junction bases with no gene match: 6. CDR1 is SGDLS and CDR2 is YYNGEE in the germline V gene. CDR3 sequence: CASSLRQGNSGNTIYF. The CDR3, as DNA: TGTGCCAGCAGCCTCCGACAGGGGAACTCTGGAAACACCATATATTTT.

The rearrangement links TRBV18 to TRBJ2-3; 12 nucleotides align to TRBD2. J lost 4 bases, V lost 5 bases, and 4 bases had no gene match. The CDR3 has 15 amino acids. CDR1 is KGHSH, CDR2 LQKENI, per germline. The CDR3 nucleotides are TGTGCCAGCTCAGTGCTAGCGGGGGGGCCAGATACGCAGTATTTT. This codes for CASSVLAGGPDTQYF.